One sample yielded the 10 T cell receptor beta chains listed below, sequenced in a study of siplizumab effects on memory and regulatory T cells. Repertoires were generated with immunoSEQ multiplex PCR, while TCRdb's copy carries only in-frame clones and drops some. The data show some 110,000 clones, 85% to 95% seen once. The sequencing input was Tregs sorted from blood. These receptors originate from a human donor in good health.

CDR3 loop: CASTPGAETQYF. In nucleotides, the CDR3 is TGCGCCAGCACCCCGGGGGCGGAGACCCAGTACTTC. The chain carries TRBV5-1 and TRBJ2-5; the D gene could be TRBD1 or TRBD2 (6 bases each). V was trimmed by 6 bases and J by 5 bases, leaving 11 bases between them. The V gene's germline CDR1 is SGHRS and CDR2 YFSETQ. This CDR3 has 12 amino acids.

The J gene is TRBJ2-5, the V gene TRBV18, with D perhaps TRBD1 or TRBD2 (6 bases each). The CDR3 contains 15 residues. Germline CDR1 reads KGHSH; CDR2 reads LQKENI. The ends were cut back, 0 bases at V and 3 bases at J, with 11 bases in the middle. CDR3 loop: CASSPPGGREETQYF. DNA for the CDR3: TGTGCCAGCTCACCACCTGGGGGGCGCGAAGAGACCCAGTACTTC.

This rearrangement joins TRBV10-2 to TRBJ2-1; the match to TRBD2 covers 12 bases. This CDR3 contains 15 residues. J lost 4 bases, V lost 6 bases, and 4 bases had no gene match. CDR1 is WSHSY and CDR2 is SAAADI in the germline V gene. CDR3 in amino acids: CASRTSGGDYNEQFF. The CDR3 bases are TGCGCCAGCAGGACTAGCGGGGGCGATTACAATGAGCAGTTCTTC.

This chain's CDR3 is CASSDTGNTEAFF. The CDR3 DNA reads TGTGCCAGTAGTGATACAGGGAACACTGAAGCTTTCTTT. The rearrangement links TRBV19 to TRBJ1-1; D possibly corresponds to TRBD1 (5 bases). This CDR3 has 13 amino acids. Trimming cost V 5 bases and J 1 base, with 8 bases left between them. Germline CDR1 is LNHDA and CDR2 is SQIVND (reference sequence).

The chain links TRBV28 to TRBJ1-5; 8 nucleotides agree with TRBD1. V lost 3 bases to trimming and J lost 7 bases; unmatched junction nucleotides: 11. Germline CDR1 reads MDHEN; CDR2 reads SYDVKM. The CDR3 is 16 amino acids. CDR3 sequence: CASSLRLGQGRQPQHF. The CDR3 DNA reads as TGTGCCAGCAGTTTGAGACTCGGACAGGGAAGGCAGCCCCAGCATTTT.

A single count supports this clone. This rearrangement joins TRBV13 to TRBJ2-2, with D possibly being TRBD1 (5 bases). The V end lost 4 bases, the J end lost 7 bases, and 16 bases lay between the germline ends. From germline, CDR1 is PRHDT and CDR2 FYEKMQ (reference sequence). This CDR3 is 15 amino acids long. This CDR3 is CASSSGVRDYGELFF. Here the CDR3 DNA reads TGTGCCAGCAGCTCCGGAGTCAGGGATTACGGGGAGCTGTTTTTT. The full variable domain, with the rest looked up from reference TRBV13 and TRBJ2-2, is AAGVIQSPRHLIKEKRETATLKCYPIPRHDTVYWYQQGPGQDPQFLISFYEKMQSDKGSIPDRFSAQQFSDYHSELNMSSLELGDSALYFCASSSGVRDYGELFFGEGSRLTVL.

In its sample, this clone was seen once. This rearrangement joins TRBV19 to TRBJ1-1; 9 nucleotides line up with TRBD1. The CDR3 loop spans 14 amino acids. The germline V gene has CDR1 LNHDA and CDR2 SQIVND (reference sequence). After removal of 7 bases from V and 0 bases from J, the junction contained 3 bases not matched to a gene. The CDR3, as DNA: TGTGCCAGTACCAGGGACAGGGTGAACACTGAAGCTTTCTTT. Its protein is CASTRDRVNTEAFF.

The chain is built from TRBV6-6 and TRBJ2-5; 7 bases match TRBD2. Germline V gene data show CDR1 as MNHNY and CDR2 as SVGAGI (reference sequence). The CDR3 spans 14 residues. The V segment lost 6 bases and the J segment 5 bases; nucleotides outside the gene matches: 9. The CDR3 DNA sequence: TGTGCCAGCAGAGCAGGACTAGTTGGGGAGACCCAGTACTTC. Encoded protein: CASRAGLVGETQYF.

The chain links TRBV19 to TRBJ1-1, with 10 nucleotides matching TRBD1. Per germline, CDR1 LNHDA and CDR2 SQIVND (reference sequence). This CDR3 region has 15 residues. V dropped 5 bases and J dropped 4; count of bases not matched to a gene: 7. The DNA for the CDR3 is TGTGCCAGTAGTTCGGACAGGGGGGTGACCACTGAAGCTTTCTTT. Its translation is CASSSDRGVTTEAFF.

J is TRBJ2-2 and V is TRBV9, with D perhaps matching TRBD2 (5 bases). The CDR3 has 16 amino acids. V was cut by 4 bases and J by 6 bases, with 19 bases left in between. CDR1 SGDLS and CDR2 YYNGEE come from the germline V gene. CDR3 protein: CASSLTLAPPAGELFF. In DNA form, the CDR3 reads TGTGCCAGCAGCCTAACGTTAGCGCCCCCGGCCGGGGAGCTGTTTTTT.